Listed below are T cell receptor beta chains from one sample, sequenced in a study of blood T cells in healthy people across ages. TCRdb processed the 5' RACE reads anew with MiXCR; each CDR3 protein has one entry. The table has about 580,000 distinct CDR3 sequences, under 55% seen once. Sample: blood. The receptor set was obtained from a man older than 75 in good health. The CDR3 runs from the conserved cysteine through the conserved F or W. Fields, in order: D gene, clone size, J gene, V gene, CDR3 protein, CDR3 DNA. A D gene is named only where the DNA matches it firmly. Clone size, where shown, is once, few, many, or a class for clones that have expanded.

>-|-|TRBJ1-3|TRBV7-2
CASSFAYGNTIYF
TGTGCCAGCAGCTTTGCGTACGGAAACACCATATATTTT
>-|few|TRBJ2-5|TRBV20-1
CSAREGQLVETQYF
TGCAGTGCTAGAGAGGGACAACTTGTCGAGACCCAGTACTTC
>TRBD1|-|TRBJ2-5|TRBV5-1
CASSLYGTGGVETQYF
TGCGCCAGCAGCTTGTACGGGACAGGGGGCGTGGAGACCCAGTACTTC
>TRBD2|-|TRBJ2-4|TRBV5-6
CASSSTRLAGGWSKNIQYF
TGTGCCAGCAGCTCGACAAGACTAGCGGGGGGATGGTCCAAAAACATTCAGTACTTC
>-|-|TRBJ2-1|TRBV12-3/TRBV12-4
CASSLGWDGNEQFF
TGTGCCAGCAGTTTAGGCTGGGACGGCAATGAGCAGTTCTTC
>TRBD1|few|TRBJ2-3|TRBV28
CASSQDRGGSDTQYF
TGTGCCAGCAGTCAGGACAGGGGAGGATCAGATACGCAGTATTTT
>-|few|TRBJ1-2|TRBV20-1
CSAYTWVGHGDGYTF
TGCAGTGCTTATACATGGGTCGGGCACGGGGATGGCTACACCTTC
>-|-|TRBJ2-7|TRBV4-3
CASSQDLRGGLPYEQYF
TGCGCCAGCAGCCAAGATCTTAGGGGGGGGCTCCCCTACGAGCAGTACTTC
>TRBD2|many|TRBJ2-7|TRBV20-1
CSAPRTSGDGLSEQYF
TGCAGTGCTCCCCGGACTAGCGGGGACGGATTAAGCGAGCAGTACTTC
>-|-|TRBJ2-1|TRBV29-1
CSVTRGNEQFF
TGCAGCGTTACCCGGGGGAATGAGCAGTTCTTC
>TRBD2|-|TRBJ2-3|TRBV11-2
CASSRRLAGLDTQYF
TGTGCCAGCAGCCGCCGACTAGCGGGGTTGGATACGCAGTATTTT
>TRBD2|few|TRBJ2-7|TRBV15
CATSPHRTSGRYEQYF
TGTGCCACCAGCCCCCACAGGACTAGCGGGAGGTACGAGCAGTACTTC
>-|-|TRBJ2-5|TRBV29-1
CSVVNRVQETQYF
TGCAGCGTTGTTAACAGGGTCCAAGAGACCCAGTACTTC
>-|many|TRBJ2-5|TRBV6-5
CASSGVGVQETQYF
TGTGCCAGCAGTGGGGTAGGGGTCCAAGAGACCCAGTACTTC
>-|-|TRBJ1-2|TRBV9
CASSVGSTGNYGYTF
TGTGCCAGCAGCGTAGGATCCACAGGGAACTATGGCTACACCTTC